The 5 T cell receptor beta chains below come from one sample, sequenced in a study of shared clonotypes between healthy human individuals (dated by TCRdb to the early 2020s). Preparation of the library involved the immunoSEQ multiplex PCR assay. TCRdb carries this immuneACCESS record with in-frame sequences only. Its versions omit some clonotypes, under half of them owing to an unresolved V gene in the studies checked, with the rest unexplained. In all, the sample holds over 2 million clones, and 85% to 95% of those were seen once. In total, the top ten clones hold roughly 0.34% of the sample. Sequencing was performed on naive CD4+ T cells from PBMCs. Per the publication, the cell subset or site label means: CD45RA+ positively selected. These receptors came from a man aged 18 to 30 in good health. Some clones in this sample may be carry-over from other donors' samples.

This clone has just a few counts. Other DNA sequences in this specimen translate into the identical CDR3. The V and J genes are TRBV5-1 and TRBJ1-1, with 10 bases aligning to TRBD1. The CDR3 is 14 amino acids. J lost 3 bases, V lost 4 bases, and 3 bases had no gene match. Looked up from germline, CDR1 is SGHRS and CDR2 is YFSETQ. The CDR3 region has the DNA TGCGCCAGCAGCGCGGGGACAGGGGACACTGAAGCTTTCTTT. It codes for CASSAGTGDTEAFF. Together with reference TRBV5-1 and TRBJ1-1, the CDR3 gives the full variable domain: KAGVTQTPRYLIKTRGQQVTLSCSPISGHRSVSWYQQTPGQGLQFLFEYFSETQRNKGNFPGRFSGRQFSNSRSEMNVSTLELGDSALYLCASSAGTGDTEAFFGQGTRLTVV.

V gene TRBV11-3 combines with J gene TRBJ2-3, with 9 bases that match TRBD2. The CDR3 is 17 amino acids. CDR1 SGHNT and CDR2 YENEEA come from the germline V gene. V trimming: 5 bases; J trimming: 0 bases; junction bases outside the gene matches: 9. CDR3 coding DNA: TGTGCCAGCAGCCCCGGGCTGGCGGGAGGGAGCACAGATACGCAGTATTTT. Its translation is CASSPGLAGGSTDTQYF. Complete variable domain (other parts from reference TRBV11-3 and TRBJ2-3): EAGVVQSPRYKIIEKKQPVAFWCNPISGHNTLYWYLQNLGQGPELLIRYENEEAVDDSQLPKDRFSAERLKGVDSTLKIQPAELGDSAVYLCASSPGLAGGSTDTQYFGPGTRLTVL.

A few counts support this clone. Other DNA sequences in this sample translate to the same CDR3. This chain joins TRBV5-1 and TRBJ2-1; D unresolved. V lost 1 base and J 5 bases, leaving 10 bases between the germline ends. CDR1 and CDR2 from the germline V gene are SGHRS and YFSETQ. CDR3 size: 14 residues. The CDR3 DNA reads TGCGCCAGCAGCTTGAGTGGCAGCCACAATGAGCAGTTCTTC. Its protein product is CASSLSGSHNEQFF.

The genes are TRBV18 and TRBJ2-5, with D perhaps matching TRBD2 (6 bases). The V end was cut by 3 bases, the J end by 4 bases, with 15 bases between. The germline CDR1 and CDR2 sequences are KGHSH and LQKENI. The CDR3 is 15 amino acids. For the CDR3, the DNA is TGTGCCAGCTCACCTTCGAGGGAGGATGGAGAGACCCAGTACTTC. Amino acid sequence: CASSPSREDGETQYF. Together with reference TRBV18 and TRBJ2-5, the CDR3 gives the full variable domain: NAGVMQNPRHLVRRRGQEARLRCSPMKGHSHVYWYRQLPEEGLKFMVYLQKENIIDESGMPKERFSAEFPKEGPSILRIQQVVRGDSAAYFCASSPSREDGETQYFGPGTRLLVL.

The chain combines TRBV7-3 with TRBJ2-2; 8 bases match TRBD1. Per germline, CDR1 SGHTA and CDR2 FQGTGA. The CDR3 runs 17 residues. Trimming at V came to 5 bases and at J to 3 bases, leaving 11 bases not matched to a gene. The CDR3 DNA sequence: TGTGCCAGCAGCAGACAGGGGTCCTCCGTCTACACCGGGGAGCTGTTTTTT. This translates into CASSRQGSSVYTGELFF.